The present T cell receptor beta chain was sequenced within a study of CD8+ T cells in alopecia areata. CDR1 is SGHTA, CDR2 FQGNSA, per germline. V was pared by 1 base and J by 4 bases, with 5 bases between. This CDR3 has 12 residues. This clone was seen a handful of times. Reverse transcribed after extraction, RNA yielded cDNA as the sequencing template. The assay was immunoSEQ multiplex PCR, and TCRdb's table has in-frame clones only and misses some. Counted here are about 140,000 clones, 55% occurring once; the ten biggest clones make up approximately 4.3%. V gene TRBV7-2 combines with J gene TRBJ2-7; D gene uncertain. This receptor was obtained from a human donor in good health. The sample was CD4+ T cells sorted from blood. The CDR3 spells CASSLERYEQYF. CDR3 DNA: TGTGCCAGCAGCTTAGAGAGATACGAGCAGTACTTC.